This T cell receptor (beta chain) comes out of a study of shared clonotypes between healthy human individuals. Worth noting for this clone: Its antigen remains unidentified.

Study observations and caveats: For naive CD4 cells, approximately 5% of clonotypes were shared across a handful of donors. Sampling covered blood only; tissue repertoires likely differ.

At deep level, the assay was performed. Data came from immunoSEQ multiplex PCR; TCRdb stores just in-frame clones and leaves some out. This sample has 600,000 to 700,000 clones, with approximately 73% found just once. This clonotype was obtained from a woman in her 30s in good health. The sample consisted of memory CD4+ T cells sorted from blood. Subset specified: CD45RA-negative fraction.

CDR3 DNA: TGTGCCAGCAGTTTATCTGCGACTAGCTCGAACACCGGGGAGCTGTTTTTT. It is translated as CASSLSATSSNTGELFF. The V and J genes are TRBV28 and TRBJ2-2, with 7 bases that match TRBD2. This CDR3 is 17 amino acids long. The V gene end was trimmed by 1 base and the J gene end by 0 bases; junction bases not matched to a gene: 5. Germline CDR1 and CDR2: MDHEN and SYDVKM.